This TCR beta chain was captured in a study of blood T cells in healthy people across ages (dated by TCRdb to between 2014 and 2017). About the full investigation: In model experiments, template switching captured roughly one uniquely barcoded TCR beta cDNA molecule for every two T cells. For two donors (one aged 18 to 30 and one aged 80 or older), the study analyzed two additional independent replicas of 1 million unique cDNA reads from the same blood draw. To avoid experimental bias, donors of different ages were randomly spread across the sequencing lanes. Age-related changes in TCR beta repertoire diversity were measured in the study by deep sequencing normalized with unique cDNA molecular identifiers. Donors were grouped into four age groups: young (average roughly 17 years), middle-aged (39), aged (62) and long-lived (just over 80).

To note about this clonotype: The target of this receptor is not known. No qualities accompany the bases; no much larger clone lies one base away.

The CDR3, from cysteine to phenylalanine, totals 15 residues. Solely the CDR3 DNA is kept, with 45 bases framed from the first base. Deletion took 4 bases off V and 10 bases off J, with a span of 22 bases between the germline ends. The germline V gene specifies MNHEY as CDR1 and SVGAGI as CDR2. Library creation used 5' RACE. The data were produced on an Illumina HiSeq 2500. A second PCR of 7 to 11 cycles was run with a J-beta primer mix and a sample-barcoded 5' primer. Each TCR beta cDNA molecule received a unique molecular identifier from a template-switch 5' adaptor carrying 12 random nucleotides. At least 2.5 million CDR3-containing paired-end reads were obtained from each sample. First-strand cDNA synthesis was performed from all RNA using the Mint cDNA synthesis kit, with priming by a TRBC-specific oligonucleotide. All cDNA was treated with uracil-DNA glycosylase and then went through a first 18-cycle PCR with the universal primers M1SS and BC2_uni_R. As for the original processing: For normalization, 1 million high-quality reads, each with a distinct molecular identifier, were randomly selected from each sample. Instead of being binned into consensus sequences, reads that shared molecular identifiers were thrown out. MiTCR, set to a Q25 quality threshold and the strictest error-elimination algorithm, was used for CDR3 identification, clonotype clustering and error correction. A nonparametric unseen species model using Euler transformation provided a lower-bound estimate of total TCR beta diversity. TCRdb handled the public reads itself, with Q25 trimming in fastp and clone calling in MiXCR, and kept productive beta chains. Entries are consolidated by CDR3 protein sequence, retaining the most common genes and DNA. Here the V and J calls rest on TCRdb's processing, not on the authors' analysis. The sample table holds roughly 930,000 distinct CDR3 sequences, of which roughly 50% were seen once. Of the sample, around 15% is held by the ten largest clones.

General findings and caveats noted by the study authors: Estimates of total diversity from one million sequenced T cells were regarded as lower bounds and underestimates. Since profiling was done on bulk unsorted PBMCs, naive and antigen-experienced compartments could not be conclusively compared. The percentage of naive T cells measured by flow cytometry correlated strongly with observed TCR beta diversity. Because donor CMV infection status was unknown, age-related changes in expanded clonotypes were potentially confounded. As age increased, observed TCR beta diversity per million T cells dropped in a roughly linear way, and a significant reduction was already evident by age 40. Compared with the aged group, the long-lived group had more naive CD4+ T cells, fewer expanded clones and increased TCR diversity, a pattern suggesting age selection.

The donors were 40 or so Caucasian individuals from Russia, aged roughly 6 to 100 years, who were systemically healthy. Each donor gave ten milliliters of peripheral blood, drawn into EDTA-treated Vacutainer tubes. Ficoll-Paque density-gradient centrifugation was used to isolate PBMCs, with at least 6.5 million per sample. Total RNA, at least 5 micrograms per sample, was extracted from PBMCs with Trizol reagent. Naive CD45RAhigh/CD27high T cell percentages were measured by flow cytometry on a PBMC aliquot from every donor. The sample was blood. The chain uses TRBV6-5 and TRBJ1-2, with TRBD1 perhaps the D gene, on 5 matching bases. The receptor comes from a man younger than 40 in good health. The nucleotide sequence is given as TGTGCCAGCAGTTTCCAGCGTGGCAGGGCCCACTCCTACACCTTC. The encoded protein is CASSFQRGRAHSYTF.